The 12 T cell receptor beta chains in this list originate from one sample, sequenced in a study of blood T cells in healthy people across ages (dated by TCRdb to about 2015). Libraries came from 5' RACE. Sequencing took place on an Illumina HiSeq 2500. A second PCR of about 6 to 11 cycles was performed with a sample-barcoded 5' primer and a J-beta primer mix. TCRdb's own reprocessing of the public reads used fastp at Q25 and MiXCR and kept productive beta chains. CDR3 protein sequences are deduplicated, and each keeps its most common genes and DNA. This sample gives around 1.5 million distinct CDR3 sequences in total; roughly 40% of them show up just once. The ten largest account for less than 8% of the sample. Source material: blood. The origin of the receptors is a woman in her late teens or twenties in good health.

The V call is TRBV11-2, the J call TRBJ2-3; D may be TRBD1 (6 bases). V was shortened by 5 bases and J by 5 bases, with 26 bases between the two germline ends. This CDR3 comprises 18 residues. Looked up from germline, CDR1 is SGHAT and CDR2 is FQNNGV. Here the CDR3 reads CASSGWGRTREQKDTQYF. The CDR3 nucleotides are TGTGCCAGCAGCGGATGGGGGCGCACTCGCGAGCAAAAAGATACGCAGTATTTT.

The CDR3 loop is CATTGGRVGTEAFF. The CDR3 region has the DNA TGTGCCACTACAGGGGGCCGGGTCGGCACTGAAGCTTTCTTT. V is TRBV6-1 and J is TRBJ1-1; 9 nucleotides line up with TRBD1. The CDR3 consists of 14 residues. With 10 bases clipped from V and 4 bases from J, the junction kept 10 bases outside the gene matches. Germline V gene lookup returns CDR1 MNHNS and CDR2 SASEGT.

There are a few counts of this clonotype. CDR3 sequence (DNA): TGCAGTGGGAGACTCGGGGGGTATGGCTACACCTTC. Translated: CSGRLGGYGYTF. The V and J genes are TRBV20-1 and TRBJ1-2; a weak D match, TRBD1 (5 bases). V lost 7 bases and J lost 5, with 14 bases in between. This CDR3 has 12 residues. CDR1 is DFQATT, CDR2 SNEGSKA, per germline (reference sequence).

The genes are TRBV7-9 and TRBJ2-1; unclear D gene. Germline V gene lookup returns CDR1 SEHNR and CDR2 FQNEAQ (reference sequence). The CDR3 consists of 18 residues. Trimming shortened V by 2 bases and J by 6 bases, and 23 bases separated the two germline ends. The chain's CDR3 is CASSLKGPRSLVSNEQFF. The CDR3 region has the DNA TGTGCCAGCAGCTTAAAGGGCCCCCGGAGCCTAGTCTCCAATGAGCAGTTCTTC.

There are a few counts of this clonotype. CDR3: CSGKEGGLGPQETQYF. CDR3 coding DNA: TGCAGTGGCAAAGAGGGGGGGTTGGGTCCGCAAGAGACCCAGTACTTC. The rearrangement joins TRBV20-1 to TRBJ2-5; possible D gene TRBD2, 7 bases. CDR1 DFQATT and CDR2 SNEGSKA come from the germline V gene (reference sequence). Trimming removed 7 bases at V and 2 bases at J, with 23 bases between. The CDR3 covers 16 residues.

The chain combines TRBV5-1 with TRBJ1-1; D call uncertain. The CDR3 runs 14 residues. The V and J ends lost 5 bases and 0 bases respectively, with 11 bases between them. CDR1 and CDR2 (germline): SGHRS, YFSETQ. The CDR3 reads CASREVGLNTEAFF. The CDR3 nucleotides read TGCGCCAGCAGGGAGGTGGGATTGAACACTGAAGCTTTCTTT.

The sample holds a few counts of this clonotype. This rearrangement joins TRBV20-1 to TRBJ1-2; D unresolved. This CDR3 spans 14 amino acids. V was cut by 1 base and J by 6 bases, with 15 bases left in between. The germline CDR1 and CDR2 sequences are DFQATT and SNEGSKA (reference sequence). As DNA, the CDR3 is TGCAGTGCTAGAGCCTCTCAGGTCCTCCATGGCTACACCTTC. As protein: CSARASQVLHGYTF.

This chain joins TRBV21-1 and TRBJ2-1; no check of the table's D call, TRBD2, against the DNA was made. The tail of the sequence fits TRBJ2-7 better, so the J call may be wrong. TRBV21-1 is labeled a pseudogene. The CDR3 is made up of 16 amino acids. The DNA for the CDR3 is TGTGCCAGCAGCAAGGGTGCGGGAATCGAAAACAATGAGCAGTACTTC. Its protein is CASSKGAGIENNEQYF.

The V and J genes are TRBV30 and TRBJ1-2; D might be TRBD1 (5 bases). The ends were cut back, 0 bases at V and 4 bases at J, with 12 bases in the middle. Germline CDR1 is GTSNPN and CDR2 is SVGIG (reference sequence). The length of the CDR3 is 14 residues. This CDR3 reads CAWSVQGAGYGYTF. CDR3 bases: TGTGCCTGGAGTGTCCAAGGGGCGGGCTATGGCTACACCTTC.

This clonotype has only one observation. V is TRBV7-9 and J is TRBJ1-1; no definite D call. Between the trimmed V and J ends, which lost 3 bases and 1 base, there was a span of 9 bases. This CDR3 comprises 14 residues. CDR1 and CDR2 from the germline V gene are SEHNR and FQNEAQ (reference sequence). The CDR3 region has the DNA TGTGCCAGCAGCTTGGTCGAGAAGAACACTGAAGCTTTCTTT. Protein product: CASSLVEKNTEAFF.

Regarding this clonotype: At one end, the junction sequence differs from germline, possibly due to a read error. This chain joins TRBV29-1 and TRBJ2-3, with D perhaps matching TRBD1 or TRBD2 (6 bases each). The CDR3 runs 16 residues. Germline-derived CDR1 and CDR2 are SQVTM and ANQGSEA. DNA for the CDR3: TGCGGCGTTGGGACCCACGGGGGCGGGGGCACAGATACGCAGTATTTT. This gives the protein CGVGTHGGGGTDTQYF.

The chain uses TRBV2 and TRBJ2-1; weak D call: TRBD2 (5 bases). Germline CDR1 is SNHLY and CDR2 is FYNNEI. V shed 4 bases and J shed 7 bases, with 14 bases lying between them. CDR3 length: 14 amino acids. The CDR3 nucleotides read TGTGCCAGCAGTGGGGGAGCGGAAGGGAATGAGCAGTTCTTC. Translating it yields CASSGGAEGNEQFF.